The next 16 T cell receptor beta chains were all read from a single sample in a study of blood T cell repertoires in COVID-19. Sequencing was performed with immunoSEQ multiplex PCR; in TCRdb, only in-frame clones are kept and a portion is missing. The data show 250,000 or so clones, approximately 88% seen once. The sequenced sample was PBMCs or T cells enriched from blood (not recorded which). These receptors were obtained from a young woman with acute COVID-19.

The rearrangement joins TRBV7-8 to TRBJ1-1, with D tentatively TRBD1 (5 bases). Between the trimmed V and J ends, which lost 6 bases and 3 bases, there was a span of 8 bases. Per the germline V gene, CDR1 is SGHVS and CDR2 is FQNEAQ. CDR3 length equals 12 residues. CDR3 amino acids: CASRTGDTEAFF. CDR3 nucleotides: TGTGCCAGCAGAACGGGGGACACTGAAGCTTTCTTT.

This chain uses TRBV7-2 with TRBJ2-7; no definite D call. The CDR3 is made up of 14 amino acids. Germline V gene lookup returns CDR1 SGHTA and CDR2 FQGNSA. V was cut by 0 bases and J by 2 bases, with 8 bases left in between. The CDR3 reads CASSLAYRTYEQYF. CDR3 coding DNA: TGTGCCAGCAGCTTAGCCTACAGAACCTACGAGCAGTACTTC.

This clone has only one observation. V is TRBV9 and J is TRBJ2-1; TRBD1 is a possible D gene (5 bases). CDR3 length equals 14 residues. The V gene lost 0 bases and the J gene lost 3 bases, with 7 bases spanning the gap. Germline V lookup: CDR1 SGDLS, CDR2 YYNGEE. DNA of the CDR3: TGTGCCAGCAGCGTAGAGGACAACTACAATGAGCAGTTCTTC. Its protein is CASSVEDNYNEQFF.

The rearrangement joins TRBV23-1 to TRBJ1-1; D is unclear. TRBV23-1 is designated an ORF whose function remains uncertain. Trimming cost V 3 bases and J 2 bases, with 16 bases left between them. The length of the CDR3 is 16 residues. The CDR3 DNA follows: TGCGCCAGCAGTCACATAGATTCAAGTCGAAACACTGAAGCTTTCTTT. This gives the protein CASSHIDSSRNTEAFF.

The V gene is TRBV18, the J gene TRBJ1-1, with a weak D call TRBD1 (6 bases). Trimming removed 5 bases from V and 7 bases from J, with 14 bases in between. The CDR3 covers 13 residues. Germline CDR1 reads KGHSH; CDR2 reads LQKENI. CDR3 region: CASSTDRSGEAFF. CDR3 bases: TGTGCCAGCTCAACCGACAGGTCCGGTGAAGCTTTCTTT.

This chain connects TRBV9 to TRBJ1-3, with no clear D. The V end was cut by 5 bases, the J end by 0 bases, with 9 bases between. From germline, CDR1 is SGDLS and CDR2 YYNGEE. The CDR3 runs to 14 residues. Here the CDR3 DNA reads TGTGCCAGCAGGTCCCCGGGCTCTGGAAACACCATATATTTT. Translating it yields CASRSPGSGNTIYF.

The J gene is TRBJ1-1, the V gene TRBV11-3, with 11 bases that match TRBD1. In germline, CDR1 is SGHNT, CDR2 YENEEA. V shed 3 bases and J 4 bases; nucleotides not matched to a gene: 1. This CDR3 comprises 14 residues. The CDR3: CASSFGTGGTEAFF. The CDR3 coding sequence is TGTGCCAGCAGCTTCGGGACAGGGGGCACTGAAGCTTTCTTT.

This sequence joins TRBV19 and TRBJ1-4; TRBD1 might be the D (5 bases). This CDR3 contains 15 residues. Germline values: CDR1 LNHDA, CDR2 SQIVND (reference sequence). V was trimmed by 5 bases and J by 4 bases, leaving 14 bases between them. CDR3 sequence: CASSFDRAINEKLFF. The CDR3 DNA follows: TGTGCCAGTAGTTTCGACAGAGCAATTAATGAAAAACTGTTTTTT.

This chain connects TRBV27 to TRBJ2-7, with D unclear. This CDR3 contains 13 residues. The germline gives CDR1 MNHEY, CDR2 SMNVEV (reference sequence). The V and J ends lost 3 bases and 1 base respectively, with 7 bases between them. The chain's CDR3 is CASSFEVSYEQYF. The CDR3 DNA reads as TGTGCCAGCAGTTTCGAGGTTTCCTACGAGCAGTACTTC.

The chain combines TRBV29-1 with TRBJ1-1; D is perhaps TRBD1 (6 bases). The CDR3 spans 14 residues. V was trimmed by 1 base and J by 1 base, leaving 10 bases between them. The V gene's germline CDR1 is SQVTM and CDR2 ANQGSEA. The CDR3 is CSVEVVDRNTEAFF. The CDR3 region has the DNA TGCAGCGTTGAAGTCGTGGACAGGAACACTGAAGCTTTCTTT.

This clone was observed once. The chain has TRBV11-2 and TRBJ2-7; 10 bases map to TRBD1. The V gene's germline CDR1 is SGHAT and CDR2 FQNNGV. The CDR3 length is 14 residues. The trim removed 5 bases at V and 4 bases at J, leaving 5 bases unmatched. CDR3 nucleotides: TGTGCCAGCAGCGCCGGGACAGGGGTGTACGAGCAGTACTTC. Translating gives CASSAGTGVYEQYF.

As concerns this clone: The germline gene is not matched at one end of the junction; a read error may be the cause. The V and J genes are TRBV18 and TRBJ2-3, with 10 bases fitting TRBD2. The CDR3 length is 15 residues. Per germline, CDR1 KGHSH and CDR2 LQKENI. The DNA of the CDR3 is TGTGCCAGCTCTCCACTAGCGGGAAGCACAGATACGCAGTATTTT. This translates into CASSPLAGSTDTQYF.

The rearrangement links TRBV7-9 to TRBJ1-4; D is unresolved. Deletions cut 0 bases from V and 3 bases from J, with 5 bases between. The CDR3 has 14 amino acids. Germline V gene data show CDR1 as SEHNR and CDR2 as FQNEAQ (reference sequence). DNA for the CDR3: TGTGCCAGCAGCTTAGCCGGGTCTAATGAAAAACTGTTTTTT. This translates into CASSLAGSNEKLFF.

The chain joins TRBV7-9 to TRBJ1-2; the D gene is possibly TRBD1 (5 bases). This CDR3 is built from 14 residues. Germline-derived CDR1 and CDR2 are SEHNR and FQNEAQ (reference sequence). Between the trimmed V and J ends, which lost 1 base and 7 bases, there was a span of 13 bases. The DNA for the CDR3 is TGTGCCAGCAGCTTAGTTGGGACTGAGCGTGGCTACACCTTC. This translates into CASSLVGTERGYTF.

This chain joins TRBV5-5 and TRBJ2-7, with a possible D match to TRBD2 (6 bases). CDR3 length equals 14 residues. Germline-derived CDR1 and CDR2 are SGHKS and YYEKEE (reference sequence). The V end lost 3 bases, the J end lost 6 bases, and 16 bases lay between the germline ends. CDR3 loop: CASSSRLGVIEQYF. The DNA of the CDR3 is TGTGCCAGCAGCTCCCGACTAGGGGTTATCGAGCAGTACTTC.

The chain carries TRBV12-3 or TRBV12-4 and TRBJ1-6; unclear D gene. This CDR3 contains 13 residues. V dropped 5 bases and J dropped 11 bases, with 13 bases sitting between them. Here the CDR3 reads CASSLGHRAPLHF. CDR3 bases: TGTGCCAGCAGTCTCGGTCACCGGGCACCCCTCCACTTT.